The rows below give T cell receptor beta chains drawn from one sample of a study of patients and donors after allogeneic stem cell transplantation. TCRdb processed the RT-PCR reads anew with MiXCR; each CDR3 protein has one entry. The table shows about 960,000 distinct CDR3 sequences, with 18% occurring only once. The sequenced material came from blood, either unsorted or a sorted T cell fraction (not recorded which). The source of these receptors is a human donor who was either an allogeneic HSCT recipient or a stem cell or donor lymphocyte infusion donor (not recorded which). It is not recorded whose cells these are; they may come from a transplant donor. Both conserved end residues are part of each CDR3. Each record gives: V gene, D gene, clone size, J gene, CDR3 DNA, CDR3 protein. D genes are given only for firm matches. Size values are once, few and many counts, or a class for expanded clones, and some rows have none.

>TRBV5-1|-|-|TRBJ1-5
TGCGCCAGCAGCTTGATGACAAGGGGCCCAGTTAATCAGCCCCAGCATTTT
CASSLMTRGPVNQPQHF
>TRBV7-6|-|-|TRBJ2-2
TGTGCCAGCAGACCTCCCGGGACGAACACCGGGGAGCTGTTTTTT
CASRPPGTNTGELFF
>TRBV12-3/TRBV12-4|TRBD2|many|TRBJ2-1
TGTGCCAGCAGTTTAGAAGCGGGGGGGTACAATGAGCAGTTCTTC
CASSLEAGGYNEQFF
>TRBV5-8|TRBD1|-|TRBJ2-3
TGTGCCAGCAACTCGGGACAGGGAGGCACAGATACGCAGTATTTT
CASNSGQGGTDTQYF
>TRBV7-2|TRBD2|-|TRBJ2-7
TGTGCCAGCAGGGCCACCGGGACTAGCGACGAGCAGTACTTC
CASRATGTSDEQYF
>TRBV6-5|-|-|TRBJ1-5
TGTGCCAGCAGTTACTCCCCGGATAGCAATCAGCCCCAGCATTTT
CASSYSPDSNQPQHF
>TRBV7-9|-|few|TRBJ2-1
TGTGCCAGCAGCTCCTTAGGAGGCTACAATGAGCAGTTCTTC
CASSSLGGYNEQFF
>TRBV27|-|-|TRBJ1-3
TGTGCCAGCGGTGCGCCGGGTTTAGGGACTGGAAACACCATATATTTT
CASGAPGLGTGNTIYF
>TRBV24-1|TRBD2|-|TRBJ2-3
TGTGCCACCAGTGATGCGGGACTAGCGGGCACAGATACGCAGTATTTT
CATSDAGLAGTDTQYF
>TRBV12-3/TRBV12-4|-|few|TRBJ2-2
TGTGCCAGCAGTTTAATGGGTAACGCCGGGGAGCTGTTTTTT
CASSLMGNAGELFF
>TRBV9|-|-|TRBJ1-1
TGTGCCAGCAGCGACGCCAGGGCTCGGGCAAGCACTGAAGCTTTCTTT
CASSDARARASTEAFF
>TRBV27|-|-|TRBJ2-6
TGTGCCAGCAGTTTTGTGGCCGCGGGATCTGGGGCCAACGTCCTGACTTTC
CASSFVAAGSGANVLTF
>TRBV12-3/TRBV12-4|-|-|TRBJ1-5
TGTGCCAGCAGTTTATGGCAGGGCTGGGGTCAGCCCCAGCATTTT
CASSLWQGWGQPQHF
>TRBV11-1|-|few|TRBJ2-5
TGTGCCAGCAGCTTAGATAAGGTCGGGAGAGGAGGCGTTGAGACCCAGTACTTC
CASSLDKVGRGGVETQYF
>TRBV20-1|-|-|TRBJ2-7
TGCAGTGCTAGTCGGCCGCAGGGTTTGCCCTACGAGCAGTACTTC
CSASRPQGLPYEQYF
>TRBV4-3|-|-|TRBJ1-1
TGCGCCAGCAGCCAAGACGGGGAGGTTATGAGCACTGAAGCTTTCTTT
CASSQDGEVMSTEAFF
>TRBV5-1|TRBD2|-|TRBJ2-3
TGCGCCAGCTCTAGCGGGAGTACCACAGATACGCAGTATTTT
CASSSGSTTDTQYF
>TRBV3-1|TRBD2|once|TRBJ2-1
TGTGCCAGCAGAGATACTAGCGGGGCGGTAAATGAGCAGTTCTTC
CASRDTSGAVNEQFF
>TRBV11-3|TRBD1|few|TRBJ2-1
TGTGCCAGCAGCACTTGGGGTAGGACAGGGCCGAATGAGCAGTTCTTC
CASSTWGRTGPNEQFF
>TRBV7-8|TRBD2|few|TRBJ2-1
TGTGCCAGCAGCGCCCTCGGGGGACTAGCGGGAGGCCCAGCCTACAATGAGCAGTTCTTC
CASSALGGLAGGPAYNEQFF
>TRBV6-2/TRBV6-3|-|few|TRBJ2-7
TGTGCCAGCAGCCTTCCTTACTACGAGCAGTACTTC
CASSLPYYEQYF